A single sample is the source of the 11 T cell receptor beta chains below, sequenced in a study of technical replicates of blood from several donors. This table comes from immunoSEQ multiplex PCR, and its TCRdb copy is limited to in-frame clones, with some not included. The sample carries more than 70,000 clones, about 90% recorded once. Sequencing was carried out using T cells isolated from PBMCs. Receptors were obtained from a human donor in good health.

CDR3 loop: CASSPRGVWGYEQYF. The CDR3 region has the DNA TGTGCCAGCAGCCCCCGGGGAGTGTGGGGCTACGAGCAGTACTTC. J is TRBJ2-7 and V is TRBV7-2; the D gene is possibly TRBD2 (5 bases). The CDR3 has 15 amino acids. Deletions cut 5 bases from V and 3 bases from J, with 17 bases between. CDR1 SGHTA and CDR2 FQGNSA come from the germline V gene.

The chain employs TRBV7-3 and TRBJ2-5, with D hard to call. The CDR3 is 13 amino acids. Germline lookup yields CDR1 SGHTA and CDR2 FQGTGA. V was pared by 5 bases and J by 2 bases, with 9 bases between. CDR3 nucleotide sequence: TGTGCCAGCAGCCCCGACTCACAAGAGACCCAGTACTTC. It yields the protein CASSPDSQETQYF.

The V and J genes are TRBV10-1 and TRBJ2-7; TRBD1 matches at 7 bases. Unmatched junction bases numbered 7, after V lost 0 bases and J lost 5 bases. The CDR3 is made up of 15 amino acids. Per germline, CDR1 WNHNN and CDR2 SYGVQD (reference sequence). The CDR3 DNA is TGCGCCAGCAGTGAGTCGGCCAGGGGGATACACGAGCAGTACTTC. It translates to CASSESARGIHEQYF.

The chain is built from TRBV15 and TRBJ2-4, with D perhaps TRBD2 (5 bases). Germline loops: CDR1 LNHNV, CDR2 YYDKDF (reference sequence). V gave up 0 bases and J gave up 6 bases, with 12 bases separating them. CDR3 size: 15 residues. CDR3 in DNA: TGTGCCACCAGCAGAGATGTCGGGGATGCAAACATTCAGTACTTC. It translates to CATSRDVGDANIQYF.

This clone has just one count. The chain carries TRBV4-1 and TRBJ1-5, with D possibly TRBD1 on 6 matching bases. The germline V gene has CDR1 MGHRA and CDR2 YSYEKL. The CDR3 is 15 residues long. V shed 4 bases and J shed 4 bases, with 14 bases lying between them. This CDR3 is CASSPQGGGNQPQHF. The CDR3 coding sequence is TGCGCCAGCAGCCCACAGGGCGGAGGAAATCAGCCCCAGCATTTT.

This clone showed up just once. J is TRBJ2-2 and V is TRBV21-1; the table's D call TRBD2 went unverified against the DNA. TRBV21-1 is a recognized pseudogene. This CDR3 contains 18 residues. The CDR3, as DNA: TGTGCCAGCAGCAAAGCTGGATCGGGGGGGATGGACACCGGGGAGCTGTTTTTT. This translates into CASSKAGSGGMDTGELFF.

This clone was counted only a few times. The J gene is TRBJ1-1, the V gene TRBV5-6, with 7 bases identical to TRBD1. The V segment lost 0 bases and the J segment 0 bases; nucleotides outside the gene matches: 14. This CDR3 is 19 amino acids long. The germline V gene encodes CDR1 SGHDT and CDR2 YYEEEE. For the CDR3, the DNA is TGTGCCAGCAGCTTGGGACAGGGTTCATTCCCCCGCTTGAACACTGAAGCTTTCTTT. Amino acids: CASSLGQGSFPRLNTEAFF.

The V and J genes are TRBV13 and TRBJ2-3; 7 bases line up with TRBD2. This CDR3 comprises 15 residues. V was pared by 4 bases and J by 6 bases, with 10 bases of the junction left unmatched. Germline CDR1 is PRHDT and CDR2 is FYEKMQ (reference sequence). The CDR3 loop reads CASSSKAGETDTQYF. The CDR3 DNA is TGTGCCAGCAGCTCAAAGGCGGGGGAGACGGATACGCAGTATTTT.

This chain uses TRBV7-8 with TRBJ2-7, with D perhaps matching TRBD2 (5 bases). The CDR3 is 15 residues long. V was shortened by 3 bases and J by 3 bases, with 15 bases between the two germline ends. CDR1 is SGHVS, CDR2 FQNEAQ, per germline. The chain's CDR3 is CASSFASAAGYEQYF. The CDR3 DNA follows: TGTGCCAGCAGCTTCGCATCAGCGGCAGGCTACGAGCAGTACTTC.

The chain links TRBV6-4 to TRBJ2-2; 12 nucleotides match TRBD2. Germline CDR1 MRHNA, CDR2 SNTAGT. After removal of 6 bases from V and 7 bases from J, the junction contained 12 bases not matched to a gene. The CDR3 sequence is 17 residues long. The CDR3 spells CASSPLAGGPGNGELFF. CDR3 nucleotide sequence: TGTGCCAGCAGCCCACTAGCGGGAGGCCCAGGGAACGGGGAGCTGTTTTTT.

The V gene is TRBV9, the J gene TRBJ2-1; 12 nucleotides match TRBD2. Looked up from germline, CDR1 is SGDLS and CDR2 is YYNGEE. The CDR3 covers 16 residues. Unmatched junction bases numbered 9, after V lost 3 bases and J lost 8 bases. This chain's CDR3 is CASSGGTSGSLDEQFF. The CDR3 nucleotides are TGTGCCAGCAGCGGAGGGACTAGCGGGTCTCTGGATGAGCAGTTCTTC.